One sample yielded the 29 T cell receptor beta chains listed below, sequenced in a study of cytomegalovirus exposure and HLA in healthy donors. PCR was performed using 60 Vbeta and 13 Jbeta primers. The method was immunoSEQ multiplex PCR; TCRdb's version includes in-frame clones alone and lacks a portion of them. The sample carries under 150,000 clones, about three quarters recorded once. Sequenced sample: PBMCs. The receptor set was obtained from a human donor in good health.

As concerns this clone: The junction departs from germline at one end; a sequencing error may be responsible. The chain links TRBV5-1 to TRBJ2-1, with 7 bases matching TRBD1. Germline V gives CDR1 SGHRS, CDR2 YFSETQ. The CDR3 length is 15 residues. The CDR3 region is CATSGGQGVNNEQFF. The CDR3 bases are TGCGCCACCAGCGGTGGGCAGGGGGTTAACAATGAGCAGTTCTTC.

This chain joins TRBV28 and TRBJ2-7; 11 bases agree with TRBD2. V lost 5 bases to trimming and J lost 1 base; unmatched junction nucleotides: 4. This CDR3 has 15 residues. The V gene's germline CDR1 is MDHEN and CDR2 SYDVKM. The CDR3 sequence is CASSDTSGRSYEQYF. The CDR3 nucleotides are TGTGCCAGCAGTGATACTAGCGGGAGATCCTACGAGCAGTACTTC.

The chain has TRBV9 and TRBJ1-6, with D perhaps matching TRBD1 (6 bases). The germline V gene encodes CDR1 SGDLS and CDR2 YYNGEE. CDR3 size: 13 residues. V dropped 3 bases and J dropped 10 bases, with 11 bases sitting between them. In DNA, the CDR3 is TGTGCCAGCAGCGAAGTACAGGGCTCACCCCTCCACTTT. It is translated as CASSEVQGSPLHF.

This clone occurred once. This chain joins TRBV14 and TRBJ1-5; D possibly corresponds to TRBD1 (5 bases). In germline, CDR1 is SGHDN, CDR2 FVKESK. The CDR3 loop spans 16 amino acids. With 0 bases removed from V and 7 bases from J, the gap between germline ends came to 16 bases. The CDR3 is CASSQDRGGHVQPQHF. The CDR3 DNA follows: TGTGCCAGCAGCCAAGATCGGGGGGGTCATGTACAGCCCCAGCATTTT. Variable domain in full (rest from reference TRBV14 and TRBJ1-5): EAGVTQFPSHSVIEKGQTVTLRCDPISGHDNLYWYRRVMGKEIKFLLHFVKESKQDESGMPNNRFLAERTGGTYSTLKVQPAELEDSGVYFCASSQDRGGHVQPQHFGDGTRLSIL.

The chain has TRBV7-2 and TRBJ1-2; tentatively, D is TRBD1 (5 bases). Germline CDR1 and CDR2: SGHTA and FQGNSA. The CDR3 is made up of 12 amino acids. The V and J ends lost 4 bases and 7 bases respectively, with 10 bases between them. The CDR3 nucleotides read TGTGCCAGCAGCTCACCGGGACTTGGCTACACCTTC. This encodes CASSSPGLGYTF.

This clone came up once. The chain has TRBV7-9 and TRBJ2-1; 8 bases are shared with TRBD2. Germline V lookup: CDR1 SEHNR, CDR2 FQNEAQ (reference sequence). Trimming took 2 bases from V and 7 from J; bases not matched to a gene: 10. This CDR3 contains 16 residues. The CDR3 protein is CASSLPEPGLGNEQFF. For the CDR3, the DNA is TGTGCCAGCAGCTTACCCGAACCGGGACTAGGTAATGAGCAGTTCTTC.

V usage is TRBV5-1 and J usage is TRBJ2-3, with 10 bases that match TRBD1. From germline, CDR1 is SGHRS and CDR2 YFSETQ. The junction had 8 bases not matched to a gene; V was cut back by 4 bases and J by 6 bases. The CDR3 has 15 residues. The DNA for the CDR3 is TGCGCCAGCAGCACCCGGACAGGGGGGAGGGATACGCAGTATTTT. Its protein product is CASSTRTGGRDTQYF.

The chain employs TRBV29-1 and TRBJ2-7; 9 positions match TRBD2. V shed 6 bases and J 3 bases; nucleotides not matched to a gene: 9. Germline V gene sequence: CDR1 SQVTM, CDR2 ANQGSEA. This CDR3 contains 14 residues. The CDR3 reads CSVPVAGANYEQYF. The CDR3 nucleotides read TGCAGCGTACCCGTAGCGGGGGCGAACTACGAGCAGTACTTC.

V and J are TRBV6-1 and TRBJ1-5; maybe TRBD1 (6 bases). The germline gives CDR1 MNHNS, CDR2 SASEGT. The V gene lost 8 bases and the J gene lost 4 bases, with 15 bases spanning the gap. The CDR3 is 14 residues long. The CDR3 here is CASRDTWENQPQHF. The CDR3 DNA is TGTGCCAGCCGGGACACCTGGGAAAATCAGCCCCAGCATTTT.

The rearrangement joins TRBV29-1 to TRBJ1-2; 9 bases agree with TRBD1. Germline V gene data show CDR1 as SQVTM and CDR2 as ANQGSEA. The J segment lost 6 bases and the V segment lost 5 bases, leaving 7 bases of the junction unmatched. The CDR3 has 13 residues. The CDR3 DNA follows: TGCAGCGTTCCGCAACAGGGGGCCAATGGCTACACCTTC. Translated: CSVPQQGANGYTF.

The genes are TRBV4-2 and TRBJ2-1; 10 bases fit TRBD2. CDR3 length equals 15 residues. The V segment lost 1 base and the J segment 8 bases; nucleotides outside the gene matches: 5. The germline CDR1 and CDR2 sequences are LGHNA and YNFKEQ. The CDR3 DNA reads TGTGCCAGCAGCCAAGGGATAGCGGGAGGTCATGAGCAGTTCTTC. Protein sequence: CASSQGIAGGHEQFF.

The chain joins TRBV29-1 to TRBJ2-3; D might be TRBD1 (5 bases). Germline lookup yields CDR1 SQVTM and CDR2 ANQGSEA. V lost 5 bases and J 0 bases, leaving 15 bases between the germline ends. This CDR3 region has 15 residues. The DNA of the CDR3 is TGCAGCGTTTCTTTGACAGATTCTAGCACAGATACGCAGTATTTT. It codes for CSVSLTDSSTDTQYF.

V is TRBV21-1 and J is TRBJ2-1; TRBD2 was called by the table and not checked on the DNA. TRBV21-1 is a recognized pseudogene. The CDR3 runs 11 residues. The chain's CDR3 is CASGRGNEQFF. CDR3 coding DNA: TGTGCCAGCGGACGGGGCAATGAGCAGTTCTTC.

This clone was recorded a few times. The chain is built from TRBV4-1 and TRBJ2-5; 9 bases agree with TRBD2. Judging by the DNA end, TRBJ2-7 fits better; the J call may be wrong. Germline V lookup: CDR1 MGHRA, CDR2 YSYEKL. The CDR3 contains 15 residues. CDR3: CASKLAGFDSYEQYF. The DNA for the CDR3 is TGCGCCAGCAAACTAGCGGGTTTCGACTCCTACGAGCAGTACTTC.

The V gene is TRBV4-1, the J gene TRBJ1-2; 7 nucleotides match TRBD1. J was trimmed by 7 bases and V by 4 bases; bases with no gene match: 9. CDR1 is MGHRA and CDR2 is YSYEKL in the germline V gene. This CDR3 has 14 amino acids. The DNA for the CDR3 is TGCGCCAGCAGCCTAGACAGGGAAATTCGTGGCTACACCTTC. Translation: CASSLDREIRGYTF.

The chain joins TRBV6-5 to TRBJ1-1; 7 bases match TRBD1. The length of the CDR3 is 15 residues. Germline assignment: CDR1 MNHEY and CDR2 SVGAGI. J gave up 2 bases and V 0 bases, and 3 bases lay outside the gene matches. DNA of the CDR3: TGTGCCAGCAGTTACTCGCGGACAGGTAACACTGAAGCTTTCTTT. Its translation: CASSYSRTGNTEAFF.

This CDR3 reads CASSYQGGGPNEQFF. The CDR3 nucleotides read TGTGCCAGCAGCTACCAAGGGGGGGGGCCCAATGAGCAGTTCTTC. The gene calls are TRBV11-2 and TRBJ2-1; D might be TRBD2 (7 bases). The length of the CDR3 is 15 residues. V was shortened by 4 bases and J by 6 bases, with 16 bases between the two germline ends. Germline V gene lookup returns CDR1 SGHAT and CDR2 FQNNGV.

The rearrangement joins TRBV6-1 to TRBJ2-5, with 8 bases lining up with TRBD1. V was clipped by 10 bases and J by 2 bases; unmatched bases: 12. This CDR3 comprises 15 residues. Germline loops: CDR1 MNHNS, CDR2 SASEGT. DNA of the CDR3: TGTGCCACCTCGGAGGGACAGGCATTACAAGAGACCCAGTACTTC. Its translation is CATSEGQALQETQYF.

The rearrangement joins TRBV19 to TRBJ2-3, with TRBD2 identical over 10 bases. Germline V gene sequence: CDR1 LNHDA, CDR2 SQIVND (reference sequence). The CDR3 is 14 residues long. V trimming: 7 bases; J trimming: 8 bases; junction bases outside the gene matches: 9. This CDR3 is CASKTAASGGTQYF. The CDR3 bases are TGTGCCAGTAAGACGGCGGCTAGCGGGGGTACGCAGTATTTT.

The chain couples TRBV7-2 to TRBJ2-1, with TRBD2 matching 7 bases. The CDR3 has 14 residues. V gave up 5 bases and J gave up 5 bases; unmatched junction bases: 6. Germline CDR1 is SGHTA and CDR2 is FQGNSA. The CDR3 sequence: CASSTGLLNNEQFF. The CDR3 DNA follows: TGTGCCAGCAGCACGGGACTACTAAACAATGAGCAGTTCTTC.

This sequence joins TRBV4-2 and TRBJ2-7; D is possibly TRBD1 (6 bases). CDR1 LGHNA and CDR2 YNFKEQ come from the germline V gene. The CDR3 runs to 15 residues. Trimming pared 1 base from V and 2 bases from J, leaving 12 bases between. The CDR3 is CASSQVRTVTYEQYF. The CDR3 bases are TGTGCCAGCAGCCAAGTGCGGACAGTGACCTACGAGCAGTACTTC.

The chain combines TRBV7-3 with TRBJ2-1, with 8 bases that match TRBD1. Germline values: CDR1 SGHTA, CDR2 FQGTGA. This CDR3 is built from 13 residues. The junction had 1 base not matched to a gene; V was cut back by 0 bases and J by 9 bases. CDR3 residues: CASSLTTGGEQFF. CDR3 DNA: TGTGCCAGCAGCTTAACCACAGGGGGTGAGCAGTTCTTC.

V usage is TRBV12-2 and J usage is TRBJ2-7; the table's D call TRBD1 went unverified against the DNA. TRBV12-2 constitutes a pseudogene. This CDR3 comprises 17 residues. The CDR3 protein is CASRFIVTDRGEYEQYF. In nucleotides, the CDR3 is TGTGCAAGTCGCTTCATCGTAACAGACAGGGGGGAATACGAGCAGTACTTC.

The CDR3 bases are TGCGCCAGCAGCCAAGTGGATATGGGGCAGGTTGGATCACCCCTCCACTTT. Its translation is CASSQVDMGQVGSPLHF. This rearrangement joins TRBV4-1 to TRBJ1-6; the D gene is possibly TRBD1 (5 bases). Trimming removed 1 base at V and 10 bases at J, with 20 bases between. The CDR3 loop spans 17 amino acids. Germline CDR1 is MGHRA and CDR2 is YSYEKL.

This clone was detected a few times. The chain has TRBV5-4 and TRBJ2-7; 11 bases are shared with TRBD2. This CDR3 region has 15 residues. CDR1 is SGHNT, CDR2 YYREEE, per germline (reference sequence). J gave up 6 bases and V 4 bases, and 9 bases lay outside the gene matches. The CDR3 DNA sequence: TGTGCCAGCAGCCCCTCACTAGCGGGGGTGGGCGAGCAGTACTTC. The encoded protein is CASSPSLAGVGEQYF.

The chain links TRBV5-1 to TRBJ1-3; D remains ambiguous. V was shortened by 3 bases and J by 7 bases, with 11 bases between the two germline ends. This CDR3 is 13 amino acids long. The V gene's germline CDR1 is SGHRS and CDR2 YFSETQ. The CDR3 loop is CASSSGGGNTIYF. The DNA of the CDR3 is TGCGCCAGCAGCTCGGGTGGAGGCAACACCATATATTTT.

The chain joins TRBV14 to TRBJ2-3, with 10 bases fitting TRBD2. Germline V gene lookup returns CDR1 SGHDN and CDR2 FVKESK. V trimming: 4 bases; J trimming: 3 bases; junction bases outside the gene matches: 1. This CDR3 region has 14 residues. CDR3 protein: CASSLGLATDTQYF. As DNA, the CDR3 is TGTGCCAGCAGCCTGGGACTAGCGACAGATACGCAGTATTTT.

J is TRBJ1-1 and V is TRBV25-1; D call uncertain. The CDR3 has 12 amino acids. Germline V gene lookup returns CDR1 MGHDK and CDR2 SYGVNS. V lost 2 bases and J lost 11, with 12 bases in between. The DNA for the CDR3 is TGTGCCAGCAGTGAAGGGCTTTTGGCGGCTTTCTTT. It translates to CASSEGLLAAFF.

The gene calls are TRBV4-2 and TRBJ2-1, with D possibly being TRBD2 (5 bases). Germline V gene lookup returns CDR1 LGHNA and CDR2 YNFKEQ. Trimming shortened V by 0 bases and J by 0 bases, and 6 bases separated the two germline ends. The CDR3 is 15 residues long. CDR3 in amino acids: CASSQDEGSYNEQFF. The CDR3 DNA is TGTGCCAGCAGCCAAGATGAGGGCTCCTACAATGAGCAGTTCTTC.